Presented here are 27 T cell receptor beta chains from one specimen sequenced in a study of T-cell memory formation after mild COVID-19. From the 5' RACE reads, TCRdb called clonotypes with MiXCR, one entry per CDR3 protein. The sample yields around 390,000 distinct CDR3 sequences, 15% to 20% seen once. The sequenced sample consisted of PBMCs or a T cell subset sorted from them (not recorded which). The receptors were gathered from a man aged 18 to 30 who had mild COVID-19 (a few samples of this study predate the infection). Cell type and time point are not known.

V and J are TRBV12-3 or TRBV12-4 and TRBJ2-5; 8 nucleotides line up with TRBD2. V gave up 10 bases and J gave up 3 bases; unmatched junction bases: 7. There are 13 residues in the CDR3. In DNA form, the CDR3 reads TGTGCCACCCGTAGCGGGGCTGAAGAGACCCAGTACTTC. Amino acid sequence: CATRSGAEETQYF.

This clonotype was detected ten times or more. The V call is TRBV19, the J call TRBJ1-1; D perhaps matches TRBD1 (5 bases). V was clipped by 6 bases and J by 0 bases, with 11 bases between them. This CDR3 region has 14 residues. CDR1 is LNHDA and CDR2 is SQIVND in the germline V gene (reference sequence). CDR3 protein: CASSTDRLNTEAFF. In DNA, the CDR3 is TGTGCCAGTAGCACCGACAGACTGAACACTGAAGCTTTCTTT.

The chain carries TRBV20-1 and TRBJ2-1; D perhaps matches TRBD2 (7 bases). This CDR3 is 14 amino acids long. The germline V gene encodes CDR1 DFQATT and CDR2 SNEGSKA (reference sequence). Trimming pared 4 bases from V and 4 bases from J, leaving 14 bases between. The CDR3 loop is CSATPRGPYNEQFF. The CDR3 region has the DNA TGCAGTGCTACCCCGCGGGGGCCTTACAATGAGCAGTTCTTC.

The chain recombines TRBV4-3 with TRBJ1-5; D is undetermined. The V gene's germline CDR1 is LGHNA and CDR2 YSLEER. This CDR3 is 16 amino acids long. The V end lost 0 bases, the J end lost 5 bases, and 14 bases lay between the germline ends. CDR3 nucleotides: TGCGCCAGCAGCCAAGATTATGGGAGGGAGTATCAGCCCCAGCATTTT. Translation: CASSQDYGREYQPQHF.

The J gene is TRBJ2-2, the V gene TRBV20-1, with 9 bases fitting TRBD2. V trimming: 2 bases; J trimming: 5 bases; junction bases outside the gene matches: 9. This CDR3 is 16 amino acids long. Germline-derived CDR1 and CDR2 are DFQATT and SNEGSKA (reference sequence). The CDR3 region has the DNA TGCAGTGCTAGACTACTAGCGGGCTTTCGGACCGGGGAGCTGTTTTTT. Translation: CSARLLAGFRTGELFF.

The chain is built from TRBV7-2 and TRBJ1-1, with D unresolved. The germline V gene encodes CDR1 SGHTA and CDR2 FQGNSA. There are 12 residues in the CDR3. V was shortened by 6 bases and J by 9 bases, with 14 bases between the two germline ends. The CDR3 spells CASRLGTVKAFF. In DNA form, the CDR3 reads TGTGCCAGCAGACTGGGAACAGTAAAAGCTTTCTTT.

This chain links TRBV5-6 with TRBJ1-2; D unresolved. The CDR3 runs to 12 residues. Germline values: CDR1 SGHDT, CDR2 YYEEEE. V was cut by 0 bases and J by 7 bases, with 7 bases left in between. In nucleotides, the CDR3 is TGTGCCAGCAGCTTGGGACAACGTGGCTACACCTTC. Its translation is CASSLGQRGYTF.

The chain has TRBV5-1 and TRBJ2-5; 13 bases are shared with TRBD2. Trimming removed 0 bases from V and 5 bases from J; junction bases left unmatched: 7. Germline values: CDR1 SGHRS, CDR2 YFSETQ. The CDR3 spans 17 residues. The DNA of the CDR3 is TGCGCCAGCAGCTTGGGAAGACTAGCGGGGGGTAGCGAGACCCAGTACTTC. The encoded protein is CASSLGRLAGGSETQYF.

The rearrangement links TRBV12-3 or TRBV12-4 to TRBJ1-5; D possibly corresponds to TRBD1 (6 bases). The CDR3 sequence is 12 residues long. The ends were cut back, 7 bases at V and 7 bases at J, with 11 bases in the middle. In nucleotides, the CDR3 is TGTGCCAGCACACTAGGGGGGCAGCCCCAGCATTTT. This sequence encodes CASTLGGQPQHF.

This clonotype was detected a few times. The V call is TRBV11-2, the J call TRBJ2-1; possible D gene TRBD2, 6 bases. CDR3 length: 13 amino acids. Trimming pared 6 bases from V and 7 bases from J, leaving 13 bases between. Germline V CDR1 and CDR2: SGHAT, FQNNGV. The CDR3 sequence: CASRDRGKNEQFF. The CDR3 DNA is TGTGCCAGCAGGGACCGGGGGAAAAATGAGCAGTTCTTC. The whole variable domain, filled in from reference TRBV11-2 and TRBJ2-1, reads EAGVAQSPRYKIIEKRQSVAFWCNPISGHATLYWYQQILGQGPKLLIQFQNNGVVDDSQLPKDRFSAERLKGVDSTLKIQPAKLEDSAVYLCASRDRGKNEQFFGPGTRLTVL.

The V gene is TRBV5-8, the J gene TRBJ2-3, with D perhaps TRBD2 (5 bases). This CDR3 has 13 amino acids. With 4 bases removed from V and 6 bases from J, the gap between germline ends came to 12 bases. CDR1 is SGHTS, CDR2 YDEGEE, per germline. The CDR3: CASSADRRDTQYF. Written as DNA, the CDR3 is TGTGCCAGCAGCGCTGACCGGAGGGATACGCAGTATTTT.

This clonotype was seen more than once but under ten times. This rearrangement joins TRBV7-9 to TRBJ1-2, with TRBD1 matching over 7 bases. This CDR3 spans 17 amino acids. Looked up from germline, CDR1 is SEHNR and CDR2 is FQNEAQ (reference sequence). Trimming at V came to 1 base and at J to 7 bases, leaving 15 bases not matched to a gene. The CDR3 loop is CASSLGGTVRSPGGYTF. The CDR3 bases are TGTGCCAGCAGCTTAGGGGGGACAGTCCGCTCCCCTGGTGGCTACACCTTC.

This clonotype was recorded at least ten times. The V call is TRBV27, the J call TRBJ2-7, with a possible D match to TRBD1 (6 bases). Germline V gene sequence: CDR1 MNHEY, CDR2 SMNVEV (reference sequence). This CDR3 has 13 residues. Deletions cut 6 bases from V and 0 bases from J, with 9 bases between. The CDR3 reads CASSLQGSYEQYF. DNA of the CDR3: TGTGCCAGCAGCTTACAGGGCTCCTACGAGCAGTACTTC.

This clonotype has only a few counts. V is TRBV4-1 and J is TRBJ2-7; D remains unclear. The CDR3 runs 13 residues. Germline CDR1 reads MGHRA; CDR2 reads YSYEKL. V gave up 1 base and J gave up 0 bases, with 4 bases separating them. In DNA form, the CDR3 reads TGCGCCAGCAGCCAAGCGTCCTCCTACGAGCAGTACTTC. It translates to CASSQASSYEQYF.

The table lists this clonotype with a few counts. The chain couples TRBV4-1 to TRBJ1-2; D gene unclear. V lost 4 bases to trimming and J lost 2 bases, with 11 bases between them. Germline V lookup: CDR1 MGHRA, CDR2 YSYEKL. There are 14 residues in the CDR3. The CDR3 here is CASSPPDGNYGYTF. The CDR3, as DNA: TGCGCCAGCAGCCCGCCGGACGGGAACTATGGCTACACCTTC.

This clonotype occurred a few times. The rearrangement uses TRBV24-1 and TRBJ2-3; D is unclear. Germline V gives CDR1 KGHDR, CDR2 SFDVKD. This CDR3 contains 13 residues. V lost 7 bases and J 2 bases, leaving 9 bases between the germline ends. CDR3 sequence reads: CATSGPYTDTQYF. The CDR3 nucleotides read TGTGCCACCAGCGGGCCTTACACAGATACGCAGTATTTT.

This chain links TRBV5-4 with TRBJ2-7; D gene unclear. The germline V gene encodes CDR1 SGHNT and CDR2 YYREEE (reference sequence). V was pared by 1 base and J by 0 bases, with 8 bases between. The CDR3 covers 14 residues. The CDR3 protein is CASSLQGGSYEQYV. CDR3 nucleotide sequence: TGTGCCAGCAGCTTGCAAGGCGGCTCCTACGAGCAGTACGTC.

The rearrangement joins TRBV5-1 to TRBJ1-3; D not certain. V lost 3 bases and J lost 0, with 7 bases in between. CDR1 is SGHRS, CDR2 YFSETQ, per germline. This CDR3 is 14 amino acids long. The CDR3 loop reads CASSSAGSGNTIYF. In DNA, the CDR3 is TGCGCCAGCAGCTCCGCGGGCTCTGGAAACACCATATATTTT.

V and J are TRBV9 and TRBJ2-1; a weak D match, TRBD2 (6 bases). Per the germline V gene, CDR1 is SGDLS and CDR2 is YYNGEE. This CDR3 has 15 residues. The V and J ends lost 0 bases and 6 bases respectively, with 13 bases between them. CDR3 sequence: CASSVAEAGSNEQFF. CDR3 DNA sequence: TGTGCCAGCAGCGTAGCTGAAGCGGGCAGCAATGAGCAGTTCTTC.

The chain carries TRBV7-3 and TRBJ2-2; a possible D gene is TRBD2 (6 bases). This CDR3 contains 16 residues. V gave up 2 bases and J gave up 2 bases, with 12 bases separating them. Germline values: CDR1 SGHTA, CDR2 FQGTGA. CDR3 nucleotide sequence: TGTGCCAGCAGCTTAGCGGGACTCCGAAACACCGGGGAGCTGTTTTTT. Translation: CASSLAGLRNTGELFF.

The chain carries TRBV7-3 and TRBJ2-3, with D unresolved. Trimming pared 1 base from V and 2 bases from J, leaving 7 bases between. CDR3 length equals 14 residues. In germline, CDR1 is SGHTA, CDR2 FQGTGA. The CDR3 DNA is TGTGCCAGCAGCTTAATGCAGACCACAGATACGCAGTATTTT. It specifies CASSLMQTTDTQYF. The variable domain in full, completed from reference TRBV7-3 and TRBJ2-3, reads GAGVSQTPSNKVTEKGKYVELRCDPISGHTALYWYRQSLGQGPEFLIYFQGTGAADDSGLPNDRFFAVRPEGSVSTLKIQRTERGDSAVYLCASSLMQTTDTQYFGPGTRLTVL.

This clonotype has more than one count but fewer than ten. The chain is built from TRBV29-1 and TRBJ1-4, with a weak D call TRBD1 (6 bases). The CDR3 has 14 residues. Germline CDR1 SQVTM, CDR2 ANQGSEA. The germline V and J ends were trimmed by 6 bases and 8 bases, with 19 bases remaining between them. This chain's CDR3 is CSVATQGRLEKLFF. The CDR3 DNA reads as TGCAGCGTGGCGACCCAGGGGAGACTCGAAAAACTGTTTTTT. Full variable domain (missing parts from reference TRBV29-1 and TRBJ1-4): SAVISQKPSRDICQRGTSLTIQCQVDSQVTMMFWYRQQPGQSLTLIATANQGSEATYESGFVIDKFPISRPNLTFSTLTVSNMSPEDSSIYLCSVATQGRLEKLFFGSGTQLSVL.

This clonotype was found a few times. This chain links TRBV6-5 with TRBJ2-1; 8 bases are shared with TRBD2. The CDR3 sequence is 14 residues long. V lost 5 bases, J lost 7 bases, and 7 bases stayed unmatched. CDR1 and CDR2 from the germline V gene are MNHEY and SVGAGI. The CDR3 here is CASSQSGGINEQFF. The CDR3 DNA is TGTGCCAGCAGTCAGAGCGGGGGAATTAATGAGCAGTTCTTC.

V and J are TRBV6-2 or TRBV6-3 and TRBJ2-7; TRBD1 matches at 8 bases. CDR1 MNHEY and CDR2 SVGEGT come from the germline V gene. This CDR3 comprises 14 residues. V shed 5 bases, J shed 4 bases, and the junction held 7 bases outside the gene matches. The CDR3, as DNA: TGTGCCAGCAGTCAGGGGGCATTCGAGTACGAGCAGTACTTC. Its protein is CASSQGAFEYEQYF.

This clonotype was detected a few times. The gene calls are TRBV7-2 and TRBJ2-5; maybe TRBD2 (5 bases). CDR3 length: 15 residues. The V end lost 1 base, the J end lost 2 bases, and 11 bases lay between the germline ends. From germline, CDR1 is SGHTA and CDR2 FQGNSA. CDR3 residues: CASSLDPGWQETQYF. CDR3 bases: TGTGCCAGCAGCTTAGATCCGGGATGGCAAGAGACCCAGTACTTC.

J is TRBJ2-1 and V is TRBV10-1; 9 nucleotides line up with TRBD2. Germline CDR1 is WNHNN and CDR2 is SYGVQD (reference sequence). The CDR3 runs to 17 residues. V dropped 2 bases and J dropped 8; count of bases not matched to a gene: 13. The chain's CDR3 is CASSERFSGGSNDEQFF. CDR3 DNA sequence: TGCGCCAGCAGTGAGAGGTTTAGCGGGGGATCTAACGATGAGCAGTTCTTC.

This chain links TRBV7-9 with TRBJ1-6; no definite D call. V was trimmed by 2 bases and J by 8 bases, leaving 10 bases between them. CDR1 SEHNR and CDR2 FQNEAQ come from the germline V gene (reference sequence). The CDR3 extends over 14 amino acids. The CDR3: CASSLRTFHSPLHF. For the CDR3, the DNA is TGTGCCAGCAGCTTAAGGACTTTTCATTCACCCCTCCACTTT.